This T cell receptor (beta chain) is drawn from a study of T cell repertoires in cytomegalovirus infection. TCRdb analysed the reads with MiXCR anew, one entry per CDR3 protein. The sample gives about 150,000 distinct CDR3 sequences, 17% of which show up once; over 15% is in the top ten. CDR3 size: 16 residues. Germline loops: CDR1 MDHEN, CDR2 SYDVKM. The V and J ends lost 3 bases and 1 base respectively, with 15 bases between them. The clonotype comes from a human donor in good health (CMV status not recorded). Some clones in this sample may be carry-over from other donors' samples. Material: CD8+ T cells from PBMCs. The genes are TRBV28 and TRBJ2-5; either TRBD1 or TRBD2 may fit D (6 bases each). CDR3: CASSFHPTGAQETQYF. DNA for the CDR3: TGTGCCAGCAGTTTTCATCCGACGGGGGCCCAAGAGACCCAGTACTTC.